A single sample gave rise to the 13 T cell receptor beta chains below, sequenced in a study of response to subunit inactivated influenza vaccine. TCRdb called the RT-PCR reads again in MiXCR, with one record for every CDR3 protein. The table lists about 700,000 distinct CDR3 sequences, around 13% of them singletons. Sequencing was performed on PBMCs from blood, taken approximately 15 days before vaccination. These receptors were collected from a man aged 50 to 60 who received an inactivated influenza vaccine.

This clonotype was seen more than once but under ten times. The chain links TRBV7-9 to TRBJ2-7; no clear D gene. Germline CDR1 reads SEHNR; CDR2 reads FQNEAQ (reference sequence). Trimming shortened V by 8 bases and J by 0 bases, and 14 bases separated the two germline ends. The CDR3 sequence is 14 residues long. CDR3 region: CASVEAVSSYEQYF. The CDR3 region has the DNA TGTGCCAGCGTCGAGGCTGTAAGCTCCTACGAGCAGTACTTC. The full variable domain, its missing parts supplied by reference TRBV7-9 and TRBJ2-7, is DTGVSQNPRHKITKRGQNVTFRCDPISEHNRLYWYRQTLGQGPEFLTYFQNEAQLEKSRLLSDRFSAERPKGSFSTLEIQRTEQGDSAMYLCASVEAVSSYEQYFGPGTRLTVT.

A few counts support this clonotype. The rearrangement links TRBV7-8 to TRBJ2-3, with D possibly called TRBD1 or TRBD2 (6 bases each). CDR3 length: 12 amino acids. Germline lookup yields CDR1 SGHVS and CDR2 FQNEAQ. With 6 bases removed from V and 15 bases from J, the gap between germline ends came to 19 bases. The CDR3 sequence: CASRPEGGASYF. DNA of the CDR3: TGTGCCAGCAGACCCGAGGGGGGAGCTTCCTATTTT. Complete variable domain (other parts from reference TRBV7-8 and TRBJ2-3): GAGVSQSPRYKVAKRGQDVALRCDPISGHVSLFWYQQALGQGPEFLTYFQNEAQLDKSGLPSDRFFAERPEGSVSTLKIQRTQQEDSAVYLCASRPEGGASYFGPGTRLTVL.

This clonotype has only a few counts. The chain has TRBV6-1 and TRBJ1-2, with a possible D match to TRBD1 (5 bases). From germline, CDR1 is MNHNS and CDR2 SASEGT. This CDR3 has 13 amino acids. V gave up 7 bases and J gave up 3 bases, with 12 bases separating them. In nucleotides, the CDR3 is TGTGCCAGCATCCGAGGAGGGGACTATGGCTACACCTTC. It is translated as CASIRGGDYGYTF.

The chain is built from TRBV9 and TRBJ2-5; tentative D call: TRBD2 (6 bases). Germline V gene sequence: CDR1 SGDLS, CDR2 YYNGEE. CDR3 length: 14 amino acids. V was shortened by 0 bases and J by 5 bases, with 11 bases between the two germline ends. The CDR3 DNA follows: TGTGCCAGCAGCGTAGCATGGGGGGACGAGACCCAGTACTTC. It yields the protein CASSVAWGDETQYF.

V gene TRBV28 combines with J gene TRBJ2-3; 7 nucleotides line up with TRBD2. With 2 bases clipped from V and 5 bases from J, the junction kept 16 bases outside the gene matches. The CDR3 runs to 18 residues. In germline, CDR1 is MDHEN, CDR2 SYDVKM. The CDR3 sequence: CASSLISLADVRVDTQYF. Here the CDR3 DNA reads TGTGCCAGCAGTTTAATTTCCCTAGCGGACGTACGGGTAGATACGCAGTATTTT.

This clonotype was counted at least ten times. This chain joins TRBV6-2 or TRBV6-3 and TRBJ2-3; perhaps TRBD2 as D (5 bases). Deletions cut 8 bases from V and 4 bases from J, with 19 bases between. The CDR3 is made up of 15 amino acids. Germline loops: CDR1 MNHEY, CDR2 SVGEGT. Here the CDR3 DNA reads TGTGCCAGCTTACCAAGAGGGATTACCGCAGATACGCAGTATTTT. Its translation is CASLPRGITADTQYF.

The V call is TRBV3-1, the J call TRBJ2-3, with 9 positions matching TRBD1. Germline CDR1 and CDR2: LGHDT and YNNKEL (reference sequence). V shed 0 bases and J 6 bases; nucleotides not matched to a gene: 4. There are 15 residues in the CDR3. The CDR3 region is CASSQDGTGFDTQYF. CDR3 DNA: TGTGCCAGCAGCCAAGATGGGACAGGGTTTGATACGCAGTATTTT.

A few counts support this clonotype. This chain uses TRBV3-1 with TRBJ2-1; TRBD2 is a possible D gene (7 bases). In germline, CDR1 is LGHDT, CDR2 YNNKEL (reference sequence). Between the trimmed V and J ends, which lost 5 bases and 10 bases, there was a span of 24 bases. CDR3 length equals 16 residues. The CDR3 loop is CASSYTPGGHPKEQFF. The CDR3 DNA sequence: TGTGCCAGCAGCTACACCCCGGGGGGCCACCCCAAGGAGCAGTTCTTC.

The sample holds a few counts of this clonotype. V and J are TRBV5-6 and TRBJ1-2; 7 bases line up with TRBD1. This CDR3 spans 17 amino acids. CDR1 and CDR2 from the germline V gene are SGHDT and YYEEEE. V lost 4 bases to trimming and J lost 9 bases; unmatched junction nucleotides: 21. DNA for the CDR3: TGTGCCAGCAGCCCCATGCCGGTGACAGGGCCGATATTTAGCTACACCTTC. Translating gives CASSPMPVTGPIFSYTF.

This chain joins TRBV6-2 or TRBV6-3 and TRBJ1-5; 7 bases are a match to TRBD1. The J segment lost 0 bases and the V segment lost 0 bases, leaving 14 bases of the junction unmatched. Germline V lookup: CDR1 MNHEY, CDR2 SVGEGT. There are 20 residues in the CDR3. CDR3 sequence reads: CASSYSIGTGTAYSNQPQHF. CDR3 DNA: TGTGCCAGCAGTTACTCGATAGGGACTGGGACAGCCTATAGCAATCAGCCCCAGCATTTT.

This clonotype was seen more than once but under ten times. This chain uses TRBV28 with TRBJ2-3, with 12 bases identical to TRBD2. J gave up 4 bases and V 7 bases, and 6 bases lay outside the gene matches. CDR1 and CDR2 from the germline V gene are MDHEN and SYDVKM. This CDR3 has 15 amino acids. CDR3 loop: CASTLTSGRADTQYF. The CDR3 DNA sequence: TGTGCCAGCACCCTGACTAGCGGGAGAGCAGATACGCAGTATTTT.

The V and J genes are TRBV20-1 and TRBJ2-7, with D possibly TRBD2 on 5 matching bases. The length of the CDR3 is 15 residues. In germline, CDR1 is DFQATT, CDR2 SNEGSKA (reference sequence). Trimming left V 5 bases short and J 1 base short, with 18 bases between. The CDR3 sequence is CSARSGSTRSYEQYF. CDR3 nucleotide sequence: TGCAGTGCTCGGAGCGGCAGTACCCGTTCCTACGAGCAGTACTTC.

This clonotype was observed a few times. This chain connects TRBV3-1 to TRBJ1-1; 8 nucleotides agree with TRBD1. Germline CDR1 is LGHDT and CDR2 is YNNKEL (reference sequence). The CDR3 contains 15 residues. V shed 4 bases and J 6 bases; nucleotides not matched to a gene: 10. This chain's CDR3 is CASSLNSGGLPEAFF. The DNA for the CDR3 is TGTGCCAGCAGCCTCAACTCAGGGGGCTTACCTGAAGCTTTCTTT. The whole variable domain, remainder taken from reference TRBV3-1 and TRBJ1-1, is DTAVSQTPKYLVTQMGNDKSIKCEQNLGHDTMYWYKQDSKKFLKIMFSYNNKELIINETVPNRFSPKSPDKAHLNLHINSLELGDSAVYFCASSLNSGGLPEAFFGQGTRLTVV.